This TCR beta chain comes out of a study of blood T cell repertoires in COVID-19. At the level of the study: From T cells, B-cell-depleted T cells, or PBMCs came the material, which was cDNA or gDNA.

The age range of participants was 18 to 89 years, with residence in about two dozen US areas. Among Cohort 3 donors, those recovered had two negative PCRs, clearance, or symptom resolution. Sequenced by immunoSEQ multiplex PCR; TCRdb stores in-frame clones only, minus some. The table includes some 350,000 clones, 88% detected once. V was trimmed by 7 bases and J by 0 bases, leaving 15 bases between them. The CDR3 consists of 15 residues. Germline V CDR1 and CDR2: MDHEN, SYDVKM. The sequencing input was PBMCs or T cells enriched from blood (not recorded which). The chain recombines TRBV28 with TRBJ1-1; D uncertain. The sequence derives from a man between 25 and 39 years old who had recovered from COVID-19. This chain's CDR3 is CASTTIGMVNTEAFF. The CDR3 DNA follows: TGTGCCAGCACAACAATCGGGATGGTGAACACTGAAGCTTTCTTT.